This is a list of T cell receptor beta chains from one sample in a study of blood T cell repertoires in COVID-19. Measured with immunoSEQ multiplex PCR; TCRdb has only the in-frame clones, and not every one. The sample has under 400,000 clones, roughly 86% seen once. Sequences were obtained from peripheral blood. The receptors originated from a woman in her thirties with COVID-19, enrolled during active disease. Each CDR3 is given with its conserved first and last residue. D genes are given only for firm matches. The size entry is marked missing in some rows and otherwise reads once, few, many or a size class.

V: TRBV2
D: TRBD1
J: TRBJ2-4
size: .
CDR3: CASGEGTGLDKNIQYF
DNA: TGTGCCAGCGGAGAGGGGACAGGGTTGGACAAAAACATTCAGTACTTC

V: TRBV24-1
D: .
J: TRBJ2-7
size: .
CDR3: CATSDVGELSYEQYF
DNA: TGTGCCACCAGTGATGTCGGGGAGCTTTCCTACGAGCAGTACTTC

V: TRBV3-1/TRBV3-2
D: .
J: TRBJ2-3
size: .
CDR3: CASSEQPLAWSGADTQYF
DNA: TGTGCCAGCAGCGAACAACCTCTAGCGTGGTCCGGGGCAGATACGCAGTATTTT

V: TRBV6-5
D: TRBD1
J: TRBJ1-2
size: .
CDR3: CASRPSGTGHGYTF
DNA: TGTGCCAGCAGGCCCTCCGGGACAGGGCATGGCTACACCTTC

V: TRBV4-1
D: TRBD2
J: TRBJ2-2
size: few
CDR3: CASSPAGERTGELFF
DNA: TGCGCCAGCAGTCCAGCGGGAGAGAGAACCGGGGAGCTGTTTTTT

V: TRBV5-6
D: TRBD1
J: TRBJ2-5
size: .
CDR3: CASSGTLQGYQETQYF
DNA: TGTGCCAGCAGCGGAACCTTACAGGGGTATCAAGAGACCCAGTACTTC

V: TRBV4-3
D: .
J: TRBJ2-7
size: .
CDR3: CASSQELGAEQYF
DNA: TGCGCCAGCAGCCAAGAACTAGGAGCTGAGCAGTACTTC

V: TRBV29-1
D: TRBD2
J: TRBJ2-1
size: .
CDR3: CSVKSSGPYNEQFF
DNA: TGCAGCGTGAAATCTAGCGGACCTTACAATGAGCAGTTCTTC

V: TRBV7-2
D: TRBD1
J: TRBJ2-7
size: once
CDR3: CASSINRGLGEQYF
DNA: TGTGCCAGCAGCATCAACAGGGGGCTGGGGGAGCAGTACTTC

V: TRBV10-3
D: .
J: TRBJ2-2
size: .
CDR3: CAISDSFTGELFF
DNA: TGTGCCATCAGTGACTCCTTCACCGGGGAGCTGTTTTTT

V: TRBV7-6
D: TRBD1
J: TRBJ2-3
size: once
CDR3: CATGTRAGGFTDTQYF
DNA: TGTGCCACCGGAACTCGGGCAGGGGGCTTCACAGATACGCAGTATTTT

V: TRBV28
D: .
J: TRBJ1-5
size: .
CDR3: CASSPPRPQAQPQHF
DNA: TGTGCCAGCAGTCCCCCTCGGCCGCAGGCGCAGCCCCAGCATTTT

V: TRBV2
D: .
J: TRBJ2-1
size: .
CDR3: CASSARIQGRGYNEQFF
DNA: TGTGCCAGCAGCGCTCGGATCCAGGGCCGCGGTTACAATGAGCAGTTCTTC

V: TRBV10-3
D: .
J: TRBJ1-1
size: .
CDR3: CAIRRETEAFF
DNA: TGTGCCATCAGGCGGGAGACTGAAGCTTTCTTT

V: TRBV7-8
D: TRBD1
J: TRBJ1-4
size: .
CDR3: CASSQRYRGRIEKLFF
DNA: TGTGCCAGCAGCCAGAGATACAGGGGGCGTATTGAAAAACTGTTTTTT

V: TRBV19
D: .
J: TRBJ2-4
size: .
CDR3: CASSIVGLAKNIQYF
DNA: TGTGCCAGTAGTATAGTGGGGCTGGCCAAAAACATTCAGTACTTC

V: TRBV7-3
D: .
J: TRBJ2-1
size: .
CDR3: CASSLIASQNNEQFF
DNA: TGTGCCAGCAGCTTAATTGCCTCCCAGAACAATGAGCAGTTCTTC

V: TRBV7-2
D: .
J: TRBJ2-2
size: .
CDR3: CASSLLRGNTGELFF
DNA: TGTGCCAGCAGCTTATTGCGGGGGAACACCGGGGAGCTGTTTTTT

V: TRBV19
D: TRBD1
J: TRBJ2-6
size: few
CDR3: CASSPRQGSGANVLTF
DNA: TGTGCCAGTAGTCCCAGACAGGGGTCCGGGGCCAACGTCCTGACTTTC

V: TRBV19
D: TRBD2
J: TRBJ2-1
size: once
CDR3: CASSKTSLGEQFF
DNA: TGTGCCAGTAGTAAGACTAGCTTGGGTGAGCAGTTCTTC

V: TRBV5-1
D: .
J: TRBJ1-2
size: medium-sized
CDR3: CASSPSTVNYGYTF
DNA: TGCGCCAGCAGCCCCTCGACAGTTAACTATGGCTACACCTTC

V: TRBV11-2
D: .
J: TRBJ2-3
size: .
CDR3: CASSLGVTDTQYF
DNA: TGTGCCAGCAGCTTAGGAGTCACAGATACGCAGTATTTT

V: TRBV7-3
D: .
J: TRBJ2-7
size: few
CDR3: CASSLSFEGEQYF
DNA: TGTGCCAGCAGCTTAAGTTTCGAGGGAGAGCAGTACTTC

V: TRBV28
D: TRBD1
J: TRBJ1-1
size: once
CDR3: CASSRLPTGQVSEAFF
DNA: TGTGCCAGCAGTCGACTACCGACAGGGCAGGTGTCTGAAGCTTTCTTT

V: TRBV5-1
D: .
J: TRBJ1-3
size: .
CDR3: CASSWDFYSGNTIYF
DNA: TGCGCCAGCAGCTGGGACTTTTACTCTGGAAACACCATATATTTT

V: TRBV5-4
D: TRBD2
J: TRBJ2-3
size: once
CDR3: CASSFGGLAGGPVTDTQYF
DNA: TGTGCCAGCAGCTTCGGCGGTTTAGCGGGAGGGCCTGTCACAGATACGCAGTATTTT

V: TRBV28
D: .
J: TRBJ1-2
size: once
CDR3: CASSPPLTANYGYTF
DNA: TGTGCCAGCAGTCCGCCCCTGACAGCTAACTATGGCTACACCTTC

V: TRBV10-1
D: .
J: TRBJ1-2
size: few
CDR3: CASILGGGYTF
DNA: TGCGCCAGCATTCTAGGGGGTGGCTACACCTTC

V: TRBV5-5
D: TRBD2
J: TRBJ2-7
size: once
CDR3: CASSHSLRETLYEQYF
DNA: TGTGCCAGCAGCCATTCTTTGCGGGAGACCCTCTACGAGCAGTACTTC

V: TRBV9
D: TRBD2
J: TRBJ2-2
size: .
CDR3: CASSVAGGLGGELFF
DNA: TGTGCCAGCAGCGTAGCGGGAGGGCTGGGCGGGGAGCTGTTTTTT

V: TRBV11-1
D: TRBD2
J: TRBJ2-1
size: .
CDR3: CASSLPGRENEQFF
DNA: TGTGCCAGCAGCTTGCCCGGGAGGGAGAATGAGCAGTTCTTC

V: TRBV5-1
D: TRBD1
J: TRBJ2-7
size: .
CDR3: CASSTGTAALYEQYF
DNA: TGCGCCAGCAGCACCGGGACAGCGGCCCTTTACGAGCAGTACTTC

V: TRBV19
D: .
J: TRBJ2-7
size: .
CDR3: CASSRGTTGNEQYF
DNA: TGTGCCAGTAGTAGGGGGACAACCGGCAACGAGCAGTACTTC

V: TRBV23-1
D: TRBD1
J: TRBJ1-1
size: .
CDR3: CASRGDRGVDTEAFF
DNA: TGCGCCAGCCGAGGGGACAGGGGTGTGGACACTGAAGCTTTCTTT

V: TRBV19
D: .
J: TRBJ1-2
size: .
CDR3: CASSSREGRDGYTF
DNA: TGTGCCAGTAGTTCCCGAGAGGGTAGAGATGGCTACACCTTC

V: TRBV4-1
D: .
J: TRBJ1-1
size: .
CDR3: CASSQSIQGITEAFF
DNA: TGCGCCAGCAGCCAGTCGATACAGGGAATCACTGAAGCTTTCTTT

V: TRBV3-1/TRBV3-2
D: .
J: TRBJ1-1
size: .
CDR3: CASSQDQNTEAFF
DNA: TGTGCCAGCAGCCAAGATCAGAACACTGAAGCTTTCTTT

V: TRBV7-6
D: .
J: TRBJ1-5
size: .
CDR3: CASSLGPRQVGNQPQHF
DNA: TGTGCCAGCAGCTTGGGGCCCAGACAAGTTGGCAATCAGCCCCAGCATTTT

V: TRBV5-1
D: TRBD1
J: TRBJ1-2
size: few
CDR3: CASSPTPTGVDGYTF
DNA: TGCGCCAGCAGCCCCACCCCGACAGGGGTTGATGGCTACACCTTC

V: TRBV28
D: .
J: TRBJ1-5
size: .
CDR3: CASSLSGRNQPQHF
DNA: TGTGCCAGCAGTTTAAGCGGGAGAAATCAGCCCCAGCATTTT

V: TRBV5-1
D: .
J: TRBJ2-2
size: few
CDR3: CASREGGELFF
DNA: TGCGCCAGCCGAGAGGGAGGGGAGCTGTTTTTT

V: TRBV6-6
D: TRBD2
J: TRBJ2-2
size: few
CDR3: CASSPLPGQGRLAGDTGELFF
DNA: TGTGCCAGCAGTCCCCTCCCGGGACAGGGGCGACTAGCGGGAGACACCGGGGAGCTGTTTTTT

V: TRBV9
D: TRBD1
J: TRBJ1-4
size: .
CDR3: CASSIDRGRGEKLFF
DNA: TGTGCCAGCAGCATCGACAGGGGGCGCGGAGAAAAACTGTTTTTT

V: TRBV29-1
D: TRBD2
J: TRBJ2-6
size: few
CDR3: CSVASGSGANVLTF
DNA: TGCAGCGTCGCTAGCGGTTCTGGGGCCAACGTCCTGACTTTC

V: TRBV5-1
D: TRBD2
J: TRBJ2-7
size: .
CDR3: CASSRTLAASYEQYF
DNA: TGCGCCAGCAGCCGAACCCTAGCGGCCTCCTACGAGCAGTACTTC

V: TRBV5-5
D: .
J: TRBJ1-5
size: .
CDR3: CASTIGGANQPQHF
DNA: TGTGCCAGCACCATTGGGGGGGCCAATCAGCCCCAGCATTTT

V: TRBV6-5
D: TRBD1
J: TRBJ2-2
size: .
CDR3: CASSYGQGATGELFF
DNA: TGTGCCAGCAGTTACGGGCAGGGGGCAACCGGGGAGCTGTTTTTT

V: TRBV9
D: TRBD2
J: TRBJ2-7
size: .
CDR3: CASSVAASGRYEQYF
DNA: TGTGCCAGCAGCGTAGCGGCTAGCGGGAGATACGAGCAGTACTTC

V: TRBV19
D: TRBD1
J: TRBJ1-5
size: once
CDR3: CASSSTGYNQPQHF
DNA: TGTGCCAGTAGTTCGACAGGGTACAATCAGCCCCAGCATTTT

V: TRBV5-4
D: .
J: TRBJ2-7
size: .
CDR3: CASSFYWSSYEQYF
DNA: TGTGCCAGCAGCTTTTACTGGAGCTCCTACGAGCAGTACTTC